Listed below are T cell receptor beta chains from one sample, sequenced in a study of shared T cell receptors in the human thymus. Clones were read by immunoSEQ multiplex PCR, and TCRdb kept only the in-frame ones, dropping some. The table lists a few hundred thousand clones, just under 95% of them singletons, with around 0.019% in the top ten. Sequenced: thymocytes. Receptors originate from a human donor. Both conserved end residues are part of each CDR3. The D gene is left open where the match is weak. Clone size is not always given. Where it is, it says once, few, many or a class for expanded clones.

V	D	size	J	length	CDR3	DNA
TRBV28	NA	NA	TRBJ2-1	12	CASSLCIAEQFF	TGTGCCAGCAGTTTATGCATCGCAGAGCAGTTCTTC
TRBV14	NA	NA	TRBJ2-5	13	CASSQSKGETQYF	TGTGCCAGCAGCCAGTCGAAGGGTGAGACCCAGTACTTC
TRBV9	NA	NA	TRBJ2-1	15	CASSPSRGRFNEQFF	TGTGCCAGCAGCCCCTCACGGGGAAGGTTCAATGAGCAGTTCTTC
TRBV6-7	TRBD2	NA	TRBJ2-1	18	CASSYPSSGTSGRSEQFF	TGTGCCAGCAGCTACCCCTCCTCCGGGACTAGCGGGAGAAGTGAGCAGTTCTTC
TRBV30	NA	NA	TRBJ2-7	14	CAWSGRDGYYEQYF	TGTGCCTGGAGTGGGAGGGACGGGTACTACGAGCAGTACTTC
TRBV6-4	NA	NA	TRBJ1-1	13	CASSQTGNTEAFF	TGTGCCAGCAGCCAAACAGGGAACACTGAAGCTTTCTTT
TRBV28	NA	NA	TRBJ1-4	16	CASTPRAGLANEKLFF	TGTGCCAGCACTCCCCGAGCGGGGTTAGCTAATGAAAAACTGTTTTTT
TRBV28	NA	NA	TRBJ2-1	14	CASSFVSSYNEQFF	TGTGCCAGCAGCTTCGTTTCCTCCTACAATGAGCAGTTCTTC
TRBV4-1	TRBD2	NA	TRBJ2-4	18	CASSQTGGPGRTKNIQYF	TGCGCCAGCAGCCAAACGGGAGGGCCAGGTAGAACCAAAAACATTCAGTACTTC
TRBV19	TRBD2	NA	TRBJ2-7	14	CASSMTGLGYEQYF	TGTGCCAGTAGTATGACTGGACTAGGTTACGAGCAGTACTTC
TRBV6-1	NA	NA	TRBJ1-2	12	CASRGRGKGYTF	TGTGCCAGCAGAGGGAGAGGGAAGGGCTACACCTTC
TRBV7-9	NA	NA	TRBJ1-1	15	CASSFTGHWYTEAFF	TGTGCCAGCAGCTTTACGGGACATTGGTACACTGAAGCTTTCTTT
TRBV27	TRBD2	NA	TRBJ2-1	15	CASSASREDYNEQFF	TGTGCCAGCAGTGCATCCCGGGAGGACTACAATGAGCAGTTCTTC
TRBV27	NA	NA	TRBJ1-5	18	CASSLSSGQGISNQPQHF	TGTGCCAGCAGTTTGAGCTCAGGGCAGGGCATAAGCAATCAGCCCCAGCATTTT
TRBV7-9	NA	few	TRBJ1-5	16	CASSLGQPVGNQPQHF	TGTGCCAGCAGCTTAGGGCAGCCCGTGGGCAATCAGCCCCAGCATTTT
TRBV27	TRBD1	NA	TRBJ2-1	17	CASRTDREGFSYNEQFF	TGTGCCAGCAGGACTGACAGGGAAGGGTTCTCCTACAATGAGCAGTTCTTC
TRBV19	NA	NA	TRBJ1-1	13	CASSIYPGTEAFF	TGTGCCAGTAGTATATATCCGGGCACTGAAGCTTTCTTT
TRBV10-3	NA	NA	TRBJ2-7	13	CAISESGRSEQYF	TGTGCCATCAGTGAGTCTGGGAGGAGCGAGCAGTACTTC
TRBV15	NA	NA	TRBJ2-7	11	CATSRGYEQYF	TGTGCCACCAGCAGAGGATACGAGCAGTACTTC
TRBV28	TRBD2	NA	TRBJ2-3	15	CASSLGGGPEDTQYF	TGTGCCAGCAGTTTAGGGGGAGGGCCTGAAGATACGCAGTATTTT
TRBV19	NA	NA	TRBJ2-2	15	CASSIGDLASGELFF	TGTGCCAGTAGTATTGGGGATCTAGCGTCGGGGGAGCTGTTTTTT
TRBV5-1	NA	NA	TRBJ2-3	15	CASSLSDVPQYTQYF	TGCGCCAGCAGCTTGTCGGACGTTCCCCAGTATACGCAGTATTTT